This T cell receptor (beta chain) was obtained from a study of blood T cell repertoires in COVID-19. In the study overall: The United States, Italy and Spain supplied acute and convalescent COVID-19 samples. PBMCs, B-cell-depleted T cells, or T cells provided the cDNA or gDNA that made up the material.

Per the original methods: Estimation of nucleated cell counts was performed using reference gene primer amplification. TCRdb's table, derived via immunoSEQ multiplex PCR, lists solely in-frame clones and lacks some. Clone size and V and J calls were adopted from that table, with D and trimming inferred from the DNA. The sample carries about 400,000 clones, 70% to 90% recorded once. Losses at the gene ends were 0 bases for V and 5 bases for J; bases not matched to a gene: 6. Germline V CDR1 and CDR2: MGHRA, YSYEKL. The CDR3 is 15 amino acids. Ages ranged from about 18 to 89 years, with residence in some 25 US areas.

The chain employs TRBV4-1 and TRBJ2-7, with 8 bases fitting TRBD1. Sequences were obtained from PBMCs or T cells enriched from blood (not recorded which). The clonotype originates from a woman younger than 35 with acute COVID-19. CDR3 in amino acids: CASSQEAGGFNEQYF. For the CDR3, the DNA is TGCGCCAGCAGCCAAGAGGCAGGGGGCTTTAACGAGCAGTACTTC.